This T cell receptor beta chain was observed in a study of blood T cell repertoires in COVID-19 (dated by TCRdb to about 2020). Background for the entire study: Samples from collaborators originated in the United States, Italy and Spain and spanned both the acute and convalescent phases of COVID-19. The material from the prospective study consisted of cDNA or gDNA derived from T cells, B-cell-depleted T cells, or PBMCs. Deeply sampled blood TCRbeta repertoires from subjects exposed to, actively infected with, or recovered from COVID-19 were included in the dataset. A freely available public database, intended as a resource for researchers studying the immune response to SARS-CoV-2, is where the repertoires were released. Samples came from the ongoing ImmuneRACE study (first 160 participants) plus 1,254 subjects from 6 global collaborators. Nearly every sample came with metadata listing a de-identified subject ID, COVID-19 status, age in years and sex. HLA class I and class II types, where available, came from metadata supplied by the sample provider rather than from assay-based typing. Broad study findings and their caveats: The quantity of clinical and demographic metadata differed by source and by participant and was supplied without curation.

With regard to this clone: Its binding antigen is unknown. The input lacks base qualities; no much larger clone sits a single base away.

TCRbeta CDR3 regions were amplified from genomic DNA using the immunoSEQ Assay, a bias-controlled multiplex PCR. Per the original workflow: The number of nucleated cells in each sample was estimated by amplification of reference gene primers within the assay. To quantify the absolute abundance of each unique TCRbeta CDR3 rearrangement, sequence reads were collapsed and filtered. For each sample, productive Simpson clonality was calculated as the square root of Simpson's diversity index over productive rearrangements. The immuneACCESS repertoire file appears here via TCRdb, limited to in-frame rearrangements. These files lack a portion of the clones; in checked studies, under half of the deficit traces to unresolved V genes, and the cause of the others is not known. V, J and clone size are taken as reported in that table, and D and trimming were inferred from the DNA itself. This sample holds some 200,000 clones; about four fifths were observed only once. The ten largest clonotypes hold roughly 1.3% of the sample.

Enrolling through a virtual design, the prospective study's participants ranged in age from roughly 18 to 100 years and lived across 20 to 30 United States geographic areas. In the prospective study, participants were assigned to cohorts based on the clinical history participants reported in a screening survey and a study questionnaire. Each participant in the prospective study had whole blood, serum and a nasopharyngeal or oropharyngeal swab collected by mobile phlebotomists. Prospective study participants could optionally give additional blood draws and questionnaires over an approximately 2-month period. Before DNA extraction, blood samples from the prospective study were shipped at room temperature or frozen. There are 15 amino acids in the CDR3, from cysteine to phenylalanine inclusive. The sequence is cut down to CDR3 DNA, 45 bases in frame from base 1. V lost 3 bases and J lost 4 bases, and the count of bases not matched to a germline gene is 5. In the germline V gene, CDR1 corresponds to KGHDR and CDR2 to SFDVKD.

The chain joins TRBV24-1 to TRBJ1-2, and 9 bases in between align with TRBD1. The source is a woman aged 40 to 50 with acute COVID-19. The source material was PBMCs or T cells enriched from blood (not recorded which). DNA sequence: TGTGCCACCAGTGATCAGGGACAGGGAGGCTATGGCTACACCTTC. Its translation reads: CATSDQGQGGYGYTF.